This T cell receptor (beta chain) stems from a study of early T cells in non-severe SARS-CoV-2 infection. On the study more broadly: Sequenced bulk RNA came from whole blood that was unsorted, and chains were unpaired. General study results and limits: Matching with VDJdb favored anti-spike CD8 responses (missing private and CD4 specificities).

The CDR3 has 15 amino acids. Germline V lookup: CDR1 SEHNR, CDR2 FQNEAQ (reference sequence). Trimming cost V 1 base and J 8 bases; bases outside gene matches: 3. Unique molecular identifiers were added to individual cDNA molecules. TCRdb independently ran MiXCR on the 5' RACE reads; one entry per CDR3 protein. The profile covers approximately 66,000 distinct CDR3 sequences, with 13% appearing a single time and about 5.2% taken by the ten largest. This clonotype has a count of ten or more. Its antigen remains unknown. Specimen: whole blood. The source of this sequence is an adult who was a healthcare worker with PCR-confirmed SARS-CoV-2 infection or an uninfected control (not recorded which). This chain uses TRBV7-9 with TRBJ2-1; TRBD2 matches at 12 bases. CDR3 bases: TGTGCCAGCAGCTTAGGACTAGCGGGGGAACATGAGCAGTTCTTC. Its protein product is CASSLGLAGEHEQFF.